The T cell receptor beta chain under discussion was sequenced for a study of T cell changes during pregnancy in multiple sclerosis. The CDR3 is 12 residues long. The germline V and J ends were trimmed by 3 bases and 7 bases, with 9 bases remaining between them. Germline assignment: CDR1 SEHNR and CDR2 FQNEAQ (reference sequence). Some clones are missing from TCRdb's copy, which holds only in-frame ones; the method was immunoSEQ multiplex PCR. Of around 56,000 clones listed, approximately 91% are singletons. The input for sequencing was CD4+ T cells from peripheral blood mononuclear cells, taken in the third trimester of pregnancy. The rearrangement uses TRBV7-9 and TRBJ1-2, with D possibly TRBD1 on 5 matching bases. The TCR was taken from a female donor with multiple sclerosis, enrolled in a pregnancy study. CDR3 protein: CASSFLQAGYTF. The CDR3 DNA reads as TGTGCCAGCAGCTTCCTACAGGCTGGCTACACCTTC.